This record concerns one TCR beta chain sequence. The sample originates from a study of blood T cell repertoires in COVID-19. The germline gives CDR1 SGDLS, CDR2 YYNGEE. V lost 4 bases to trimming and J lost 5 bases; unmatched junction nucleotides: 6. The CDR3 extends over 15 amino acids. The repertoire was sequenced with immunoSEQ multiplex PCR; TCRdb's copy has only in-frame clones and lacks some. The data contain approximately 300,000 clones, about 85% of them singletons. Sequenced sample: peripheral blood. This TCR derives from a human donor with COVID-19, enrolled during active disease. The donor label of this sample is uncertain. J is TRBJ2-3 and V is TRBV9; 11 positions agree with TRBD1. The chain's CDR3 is CASSIGQGAEDTQYF. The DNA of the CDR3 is TGTGCCAGCAGCATCGGACAGGGGGCAGAAGATACGCAGTATTTT.